This TCR beta chain came from a study of T cells in Graves' hyperthyroidism and ophthalmopathy. Germline V gives CDR1 MNHNS, CDR2 SASEGT. This CDR3 has 15 amino acids. Worth noting for this clonotype: A single base separates this from a much larger clone, so it may be a read error.

RNA transcripts served as the template for amplifying TCR beta CDR3 regions. In the first-round RT-PCR of the TCR CDR3, the HTBI primer set was used. TCRdb reanalysed the multiplex PCR reads using MiXCR and keeps one entry per CDR3 protein. Of about 400,000 distinct CDR3 sequences in the sample, less than 15% were seen once. Sequencing was carried out using blood. This clonotype originated in a woman between 18 and 29 years old with Graves' hyperthyroidism. The J gene is TRBJ2-2, the V gene TRBV6-1; 9 nucleotides match TRBD1. CDR3 region: CASNPNRGQAGEPFF. CDR3 nucleotide sequence: TGTGCCAGCAATCCAAACAGGGGGCAGGCCGGGGAGCCGTTTTTT.